This passage covers 23 T cell receptor beta chains from one sample sequenced in a study of blood T cell repertoires in COVID-19. Sequenced by immunoSEQ multiplex PCR; TCRdb stores in-frame clones only, minus some. The sample consists of 65,000 to 95,000 clones, approximately 90% of them appearing once. The source material was peripheral blood. These receptors were taken from a man aged 65-85 years with active or convalescent COVID-19.

J is TRBJ1-5 and V is TRBV5-8; possible D gene TRBD1, 5 bases. Trimming left V 3 bases short and J 7 bases short, with 11 bases between. This CDR3 has 13 amino acids. The germline V gene encodes CDR1 SGHTS and CDR2 YDEGEE. CDR3 sequence reads: CASSSGWRQPQHF. The DNA of the CDR3 is TGTGCCAGCAGCTCAGGGTGGCGGCAGCCCCAGCATTTT. Together with reference TRBV5-8 and TRBJ1-5, the CDR3 gives the full variable domain: EAGVTQSPTHLIKTRGQQATLRCSPISGHTSVYWYQQALGLGLQFLLWYDEGEERNRGNFPPRFSGRQFPNYSSELNVNALELEDSALYLCASSSGWRQPQHFGDGTRLSIL.

This clone has only one observation. The rearrangement links TRBV5-1 to TRBJ1-1; 7 nucleotides align to TRBD1. The junction had 9 bases not matched to a gene; V was cut back by 7 bases and J by 0 bases. The CDR3 loop spans 15 amino acids. The germline V gene encodes CDR1 SGHRS and CDR2 YFSETQ. The CDR3 nucleotides read TGCGCCAGCCGATTACAGGGGAACATGAACACTGAAGCTTTCTTT. Amino acids: CASRLQGNMNTEAFF.

This clone was detected a few times. The chain employs TRBV10-1 and TRBJ2-7, with D perhaps matching TRBD1 (5 bases). The V gene lost 5 bases and the J gene lost 2 bases, with 13 bases spanning the gap. This CDR3 has 14 amino acids. In germline, CDR1 is WNHNN, CDR2 SYGVQD (reference sequence). CDR3 coding DNA: TGCGCCAGCAGTTTAGGACACGGACCCTACGAGCAGTACTTC. Translating it yields CASSLGHGPYEQYF.

The rearrangement links TRBV7-2 to TRBJ2-1, with 12 nucleotides matching TRBD2. Germline CDR1 reads SGHTA; CDR2 reads FQGNSA. The J segment lost 7 bases and the V segment lost 5 bases, leaving 6 bases of the junction unmatched. The CDR3 sequence is 15 residues long. The CDR3 bases are TGTGCCAGCAGCCATCCTAGCGGGGGGGCTAATGAGCAGTTCTTC. This gives the protein CASSHPSGGANEQFF.

The chain couples TRBV19 to TRBJ2-5, with TRBD2 as a possible D gene (5 bases). The germline V gene has CDR1 LNHDA and CDR2 SQIVND (reference sequence). V lost 5 bases to trimming and J lost 2 bases, with 9 bases between them. The CDR3 extends over 13 amino acids. The CDR3 here is CASSSSRQETQYF. DNA of the CDR3: TGTGCCAGTAGTTCTAGCCGGCAAGAGACCCAGTACTTC. Full variable domain (rest looked up from reference TRBV19 and TRBJ2-5): DGGITQSPKYLFRKEGQNVTLSCEQNLNHDAMYWYRQDPGQGLRLIYYSQIVNDFQKGDIAEGYSVSREKKESFPLTVTSAQKNPTAFYLCASSSSRQETQYFGPGTRLLVL.

This clone appeared a few times. The chain joins TRBV29-1 to TRBJ1-2; no reliable D call. Per germline, CDR1 SQVTM and CDR2 ANQGSEA. The ends were cut back, 3 bases at V and 8 bases at J, with 10 bases in the middle. The CDR3 consists of 11 residues. The CDR3 here is CSVESGGGYTF. Written as DNA, the CDR3 is TGCAGCGTTGAGTCGGGAGGGGGCTACACCTTC.

This chain joins TRBV7-3 and TRBJ2-7, with D possibly TRBD2 on 5 matching bases. This CDR3 has 15 residues. The V end was cut by 3 bases, the J end by 0 bases, with 12 bases between. Germline V gene data show CDR1 as SGHTA and CDR2 as FQGTGA. For the CDR3, the DNA is TGTGCCAGCAGCTTGTCCGGGATCTACTCCTACGAGCAGTACTTC. Its translation is CASSLSGIYSYEQYF.

V is TRBV2 and J is TRBJ1-3, with D hard to call. This CDR3 is built from 15 residues. Germline lookup yields CDR1 SNHLY and CDR2 FYNNEI. Trimming left V 8 bases short and J 8 bases short, with 22 bases between. The CDR3 DNA sequence: TGTGCCAGCGGAGTCTCCGGAGTACGGCGCGACACCATATATTTT. Protein product: CASGVSGVRRDTIYF.

A single count supports this clone. The rearrangement uses TRBV7-2 and TRBJ2-1; TRBD1 agrees at 10 bases. This CDR3 region has 17 residues. Germline CDR1 reads SGHTA; CDR2 reads FQGNSA. V was clipped by 5 bases and J by 7 bases; unmatched bases: 14. The CDR3 bases are TGTGCCAGCAGCATTGTGACCGGGACAGGGGCTCGTAATGAGCAGTTCTTC. Its translation is CASSIVTGTGARNEQFF.

The chain has TRBV4-2 and TRBJ2-7; D may be TRBD1 (6 bases). This CDR3 region has 14 residues. The V gene's germline CDR1 is LGHNA and CDR2 YNFKEQ. The V gene lost 2 bases and the J gene lost 7 bases, with 15 bases spanning the gap. DNA for the CDR3: TGTGCCAGCAGCCAACCCTACAGGGCGGAGGAGCAGTACTTC. Its translation is CASSQPYRAEEQYF.

The CDR3 nucleotides are TGCGCCAGCAGCTCGCCTGGGACAGGGGTTGAAAAACTGTTTTTT. It specifies CASSSPGTGVEKLFF. This chain uses TRBV5-1 with TRBJ1-4; 10 nucleotides line up with TRBD1. J gave up 7 bases and V 3 bases, and 6 bases lay outside the gene matches. There are 15 residues in the CDR3. The germline CDR1 and CDR2 sequences are SGHRS and YFSETQ.

The genes are TRBV2 and TRBJ2-6; D unclear. There are 14 residues in the CDR3. Germline V gives CDR1 SNHLY, CDR2 FYNNEI. Trimming took off 5 bases at V and 4 bases at J, with 9 bases between the two ends. CDR3 protein: CASSRYSGANVLTF. The CDR3 nucleotides are TGTGCCAGCAGTAGATACTCCGGGGCCAACGTCCTGACTTTC.

The chain carries TRBV9 and TRBJ2-6; D is possibly TRBD2 (5 bases). The V gene lost 5 bases and the J gene lost 3 bases, with 15 bases spanning the gap. Per germline, CDR1 SGDLS and CDR2 YYNGEE. This CDR3 has 16 amino acids. This CDR3 reads CASSHSPGGGANVLTF. Here the CDR3 DNA reads TGTGCCAGCAGTCATAGCCCCGGAGGTGGGGCCAACGTCCTGACTTTC.

The chain is built from TRBV28 and TRBJ1-5; 8 bases line up with TRBD1. Per the germline V gene, CDR1 is MDHEN and CDR2 is SYDVKM. The CDR3 runs to 14 residues. Trimming cost V 6 bases and J 2 bases; bases outside gene matches: 3. CDR3 sequence: CASRPGGGNQPQHF. CDR3 DNA sequence: TGTGCCAGCAGACCAGGGGGCGGCAATCAGCCCCAGCATTTT.

The chain has TRBV6-5 and TRBJ2-5, with no clear D. The CDR3 loop spans 14 amino acids. Trimming shortened V by 6 bases and J by 4 bases, and 15 bases separated the two germline ends. The germline V gene has CDR1 MNHEY and CDR2 SVGAGI. The CDR3: CASSATRLGETQYF. The CDR3 nucleotides are TGTGCCAGCAGCGCAACTCGTCTTGGAGAGACCCAGTACTTC.

J is TRBJ1-1 and V is TRBV19; D not certain. CDR3 size: 14 residues. Trimming pared 6 bases from V and 8 bases from J, leaving 19 bases between. Germline loops: CDR1 LNHDA, CDR2 SQIVND (reference sequence). CDR3 protein: CASRGQPGIKEAFF. As DNA, the CDR3 is TGTGCCAGTAGAGGGCAGCCCGGGATAAAGGAAGCTTTCTTT.

V is TRBV3-1 (or the pseudogene TRBV3-2) and J is TRBJ1-6; a possible D gene is TRBD1 (5 bases). The CDR3 loop spans 19 amino acids. CDR1 LGHDT and CDR2 YNNKEL come from the germline V gene (reference sequence). V gave up 5 bases and J gave up 0 bases, with 20 bases separating them. Here the CDR3 DNA reads TGTGCCAGCAGCAACCGGCAGGGTAGCAGGAGCTCCTATAATTCACCCCTCCACTTT. The encoded protein is CASSNRQGSRSSYNSPLHF.

The chain recombines TRBV27 with TRBJ2-7; D uncertain. CDR3 length: 13 residues. Germline V gene sequence: CDR1 MNHEY, CDR2 SMNVEV (reference sequence). The V and J ends lost 0 bases and 3 bases respectively, with 6 bases between them. The DNA for the CDR3 is TGTGCCAGCAGTTTATCTGCCAGCTACGAGCAGTACTTC. Protein: CASSLSASYEQYF.

This clone is a singleton in its sample. This chain connects TRBV5-1 to TRBJ2-3; 11 nucleotides align to TRBD2. J lost 2 bases, V lost 0 bases, and 2 bases had no gene match. Germline lookup yields CDR1 SGHRS and CDR2 YFSETQ. The CDR3 has 16 amino acids. CDR3 nucleotide sequence: TGCGCCAGCAGCTTGGGACTAGCGGGGTACACAGATACGCAGTATTTT. Protein: CASSLGLAGYTDTQYF. The whole variable domain, filled in from reference TRBV5-1 and TRBJ2-3, reads KAGVTQTPRYLIKTRGQQVTLSCSPISGHRSVSWYQQTPGQGLQFLFEYFSETQRNKGNFPGRFSGRQFSNSRSEMNVSTLELGDSALYLCASSLGLAGYTDTQYFGPGTRLTVL.

This clone was recorded only once. The genes are TRBV21-1 and TRBJ1-5; TRBD1 is taken as the D call from the table, unchecked against the DNA. TRBV21-1 is tagged as a pseudogene. The CDR3 totals 16 residues. The CDR3 loop is CASSNGQVYSNQPQHF. As DNA, the CDR3 is TGTGCCAGCAGCAACGGCCAGGTTTATAGCAATCAGCCCCAGCATTTT.

This rearrangement joins TRBV18 to TRBJ2-2; no clear D. CDR3 length equals 15 residues. Per the germline V gene, CDR1 is KGHSH and CDR2 is LQKENI. V was cut by 3 bases and J by 0 bases, with 8 bases left in between. The CDR3 sequence: CASSPGAPNTGELFF. As DNA, the CDR3 is TGTGCCAGCTCACCCGGTGCCCCGAACACCGGGGAGCTGTTTTTT.

The rearrangement links TRBV10-3 to TRBJ2-1, with 11 bases lining up with TRBD2. Germline loops: CDR1 ENHRY, CDR2 SYGVKD. V lost 6 bases and J lost 7; bases outside the gene matches: 5. The CDR3 sequence is 14 residues long. CDR3 bases: TGTGCCATCAGCGGACTAGCGGGTTCAAATGAGCAGTTCTTC. Its protein is CAISGLAGSNEQFF.

DNA of the CDR3: TGTGCCAGCAGCTTGGAGTTCCCAGGGGTTGGGACCGGGGAGCTGTTTTTT. Translated: CASSLEFPGVGTGELFF. The V call is TRBV5-5, the J call TRBJ2-2; perhaps TRBD1 as D (6 bases). CDR1 is SGHKS and CDR2 is YYEKEE in the germline V gene (reference sequence). The CDR3 has 17 residues. Trimming pared 0 bases from V and 5 bases from J, leaving 17 bases between.